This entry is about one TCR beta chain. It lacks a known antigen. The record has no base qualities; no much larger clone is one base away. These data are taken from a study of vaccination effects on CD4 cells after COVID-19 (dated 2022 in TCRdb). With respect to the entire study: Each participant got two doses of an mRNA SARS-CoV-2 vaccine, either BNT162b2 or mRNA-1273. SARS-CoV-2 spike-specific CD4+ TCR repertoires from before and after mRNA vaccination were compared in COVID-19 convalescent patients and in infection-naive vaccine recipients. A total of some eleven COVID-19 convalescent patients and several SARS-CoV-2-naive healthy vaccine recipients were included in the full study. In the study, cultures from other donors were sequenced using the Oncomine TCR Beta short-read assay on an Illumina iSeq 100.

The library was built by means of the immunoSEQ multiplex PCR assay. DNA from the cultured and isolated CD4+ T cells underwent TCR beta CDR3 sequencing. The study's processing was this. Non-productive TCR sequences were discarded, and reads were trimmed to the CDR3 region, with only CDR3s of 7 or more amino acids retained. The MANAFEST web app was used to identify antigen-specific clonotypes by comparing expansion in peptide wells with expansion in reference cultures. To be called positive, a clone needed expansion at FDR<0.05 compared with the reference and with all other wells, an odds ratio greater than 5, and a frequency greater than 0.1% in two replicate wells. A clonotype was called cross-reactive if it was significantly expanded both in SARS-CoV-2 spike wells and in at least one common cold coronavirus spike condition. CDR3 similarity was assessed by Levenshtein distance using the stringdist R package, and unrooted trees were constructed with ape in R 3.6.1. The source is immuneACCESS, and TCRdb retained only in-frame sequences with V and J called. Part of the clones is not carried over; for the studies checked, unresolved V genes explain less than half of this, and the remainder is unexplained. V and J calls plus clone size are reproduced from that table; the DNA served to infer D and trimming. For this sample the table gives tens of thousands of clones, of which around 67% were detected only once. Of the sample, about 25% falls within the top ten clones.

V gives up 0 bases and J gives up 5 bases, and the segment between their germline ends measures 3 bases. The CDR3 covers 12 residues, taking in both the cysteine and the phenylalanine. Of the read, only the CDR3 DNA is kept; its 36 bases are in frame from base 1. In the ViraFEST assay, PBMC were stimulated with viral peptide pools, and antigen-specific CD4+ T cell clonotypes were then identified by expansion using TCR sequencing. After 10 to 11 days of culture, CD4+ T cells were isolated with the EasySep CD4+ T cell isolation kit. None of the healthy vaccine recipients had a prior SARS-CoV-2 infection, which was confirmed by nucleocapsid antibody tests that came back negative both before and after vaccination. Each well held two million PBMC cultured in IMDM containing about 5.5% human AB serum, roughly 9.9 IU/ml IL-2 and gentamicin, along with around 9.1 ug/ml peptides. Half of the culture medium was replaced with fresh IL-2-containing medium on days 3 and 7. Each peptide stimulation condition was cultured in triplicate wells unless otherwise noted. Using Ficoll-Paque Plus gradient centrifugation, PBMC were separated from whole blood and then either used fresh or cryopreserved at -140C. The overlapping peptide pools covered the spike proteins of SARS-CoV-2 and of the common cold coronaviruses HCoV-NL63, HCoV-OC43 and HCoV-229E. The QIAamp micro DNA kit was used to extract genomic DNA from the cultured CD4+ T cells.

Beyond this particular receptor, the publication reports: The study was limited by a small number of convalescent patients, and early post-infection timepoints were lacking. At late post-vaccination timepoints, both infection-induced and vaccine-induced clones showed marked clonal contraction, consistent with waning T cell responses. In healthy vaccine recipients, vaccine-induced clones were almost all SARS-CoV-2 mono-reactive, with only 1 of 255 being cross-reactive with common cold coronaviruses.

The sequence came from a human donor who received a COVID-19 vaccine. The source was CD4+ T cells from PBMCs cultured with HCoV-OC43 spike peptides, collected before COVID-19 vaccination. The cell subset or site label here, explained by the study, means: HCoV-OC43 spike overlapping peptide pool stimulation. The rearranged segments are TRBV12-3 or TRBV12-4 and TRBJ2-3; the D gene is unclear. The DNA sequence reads TGTGCCAGCAGTTTAGCGGGAGATACGCAGTATTTT. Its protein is CASSLAGDTQYF.